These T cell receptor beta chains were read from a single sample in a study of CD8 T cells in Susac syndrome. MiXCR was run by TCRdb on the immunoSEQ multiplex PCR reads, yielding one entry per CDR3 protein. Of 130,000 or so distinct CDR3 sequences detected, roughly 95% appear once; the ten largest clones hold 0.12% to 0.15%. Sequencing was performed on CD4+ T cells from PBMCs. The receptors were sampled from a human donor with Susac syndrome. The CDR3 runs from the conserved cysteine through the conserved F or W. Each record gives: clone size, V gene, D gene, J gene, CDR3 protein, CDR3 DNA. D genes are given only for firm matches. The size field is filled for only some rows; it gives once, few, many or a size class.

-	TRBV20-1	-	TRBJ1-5	CSAIRAEARNQPQHF	TGCAGTGCAATAAGGGCAGAGGCCCGCAATCAGCCCCAGCATTTT
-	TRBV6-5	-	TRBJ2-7	CASSARGSYEQYF	TGTGCCAGCAGTGCCAGGGGATCCTACGAGCAGTACTTC
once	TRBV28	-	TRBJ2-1	CASSFRSGISEQFF	TGTGCCAGCAGTTTTCGGAGCGGAATATCCGAGCAGTTCTTC
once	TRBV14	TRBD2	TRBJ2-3	CASSPRLAGDTQYF	TGTGCCAGCAGCCCCCGACTAGCGGGAGATACGCAGTATTTT
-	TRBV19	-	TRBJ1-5	CASIPSWGSQQPQHF	TGTGCCAGTATCCCGAGCTGGGGGAGTCAACAGCCCCAGCATTTT
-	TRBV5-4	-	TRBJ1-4	CASSSLRGSQGEKLFF	TGTGCCAGCAGCTCTCTACGGGGATCACAGGGTGAAAAACTGTTTTTT
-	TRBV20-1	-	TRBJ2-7	CSARGLGSGRSYEQYF	TGCAGTGCTAGGGGCCTAGGGAGCGGTCGCTCCTACGAGCAGTACTTC
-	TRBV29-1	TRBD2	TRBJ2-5	CSVPQAGGPLETQYF	TGCAGCGTGCCCCAGGCGGGAGGGCCGTTGGAGACCCAGTACTTC
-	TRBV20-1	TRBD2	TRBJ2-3	CSASPGLAGGLGRRTDTQYF	TGCAGTGCTAGCCCCGGACTAGCGGGAGGATTAGGCCGCAGGACAGATACGCAGTATTTT
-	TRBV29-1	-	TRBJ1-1	CSVEVRGRDAEAFF	TGCAGCGTTGAAGTCCGGGGCAGAGACGCTGAAGCTTTCTTT
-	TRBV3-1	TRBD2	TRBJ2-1	CASSQRGLGHNEQFF	TGTGCCAGCAGCCAACGGGGACTAGGGCACAATGAGCAGTTCTTC
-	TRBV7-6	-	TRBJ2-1	CASSPRDGNEQFF	TGTGCCAGCAGCCCACGAGACGGCAATGAGCAGTTCTTC
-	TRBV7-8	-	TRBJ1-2	CASSPGKDYGYTF	TGTGCCAGCAGCCCCGGGAAGGACTATGGCTACACCTTC
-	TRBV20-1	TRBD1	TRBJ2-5	CSARVTGGETQYF	TGCAGTGCTAGAGTAACAGGGGGAGAGACCCAGTACTTC
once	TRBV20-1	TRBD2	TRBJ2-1	CSAPRLAGIGNEQFF	TGCAGTGCTCCCCGACTAGCGGGGATAGGCAATGAGCAGTTCTTC
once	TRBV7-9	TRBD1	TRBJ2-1	CASSSRGRDNEQFF	TGTGCCAGCAGCTCGAGGGGGCGCGACAATGAGCAGTTCTTC
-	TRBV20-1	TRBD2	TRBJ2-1	CSASLAGGVFEQFF	TGCAGTGCTAGTTTAGCGGGAGGAGTTTTTGAGCAGTTCTTC
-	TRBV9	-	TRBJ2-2	CASSETPNTGELFF	TGTGCCAGCAGCGAAACACCGAACACCGGGGAGCTGTTTTTT
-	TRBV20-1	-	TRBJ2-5	CSAANNVQETQYF	TGCAGTGCTGCCAACAATGTCCAAGAGACCCAGTACTTC
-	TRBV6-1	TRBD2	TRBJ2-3	CASSASGRTDTQYF	TGTGCCAGCAGTGCTAGCGGGAGAACAGATACGCAGTATTTT
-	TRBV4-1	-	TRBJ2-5	CASSQEGLTQETQYF	TGCGCCAGCAGCCAAGAAGGACTTACCCAAGAGACCCAGTACTTC
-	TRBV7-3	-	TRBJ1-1	CASSFSGDGTEAFF	TGTGCCAGCAGCTTCTCAGGGGATGGCACTGAAGCTTTCTTT
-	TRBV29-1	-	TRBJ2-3	CSVEGATDTQYF	TGCAGCGTGGAAGGGGCCACAGATACGCAGTATTTT